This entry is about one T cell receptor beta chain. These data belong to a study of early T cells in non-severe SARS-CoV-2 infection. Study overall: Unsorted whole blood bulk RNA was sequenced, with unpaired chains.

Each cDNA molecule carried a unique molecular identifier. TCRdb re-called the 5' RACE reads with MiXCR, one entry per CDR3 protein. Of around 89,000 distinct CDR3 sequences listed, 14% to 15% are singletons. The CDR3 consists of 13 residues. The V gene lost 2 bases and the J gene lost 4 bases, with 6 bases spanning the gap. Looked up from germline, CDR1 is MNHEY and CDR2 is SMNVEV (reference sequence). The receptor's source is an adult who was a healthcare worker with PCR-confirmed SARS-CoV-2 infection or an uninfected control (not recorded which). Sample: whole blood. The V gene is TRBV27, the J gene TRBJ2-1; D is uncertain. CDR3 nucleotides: TGTGCCAGCAGTTTACTGGTTTACAATGAGCAGTTCTTC. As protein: CASSLLVYNEQFF.